This TCR beta chain was sequenced during a study of identical twins. Unique molecular identifiers were present on cDNA, and template switching added a universal primer site. TCRdb ran MiXCR on the 5' RACE reads and lists one entry per CDR3 protein. This table has fewer than 250,000 distinct CDR3 sequences, approximately 6.8% appearing once. This clonotype was found many times. The antigen remains unidentified. CDR1 is SNHLY, CDR2 FYNNEI, per germline. The CDR3 contains 14 residues. V was clipped by 3 bases and J by 5 bases, with 11 bases between them. Findings and caveats of the study: Shared out-of-frame alpha sequences (those common to twins) showed excess low generation probability.

There were only healthy Caucasians among the donors. These same data were also listed under a study on yellow fever vaccine responses in identical twins. That paper adds: Twins' vaccine T cell responses were reported to seem partly convergent and partly personalized.

Material: CD8+ T cells sorted from blood. The origin of this receptor is a woman between 18 and 30 years old in good health. This chain connects TRBV2 to TRBJ2-4; D uncertain. The CDR3 coding sequence is TGTGCCAGCAGTGACCCTAGTATCGAAAACATTCAGTACTTC. It yields the protein CASSDPSIENIQYF.